These 23 T cell receptor beta chains came from one sample sequenced in a study of blood T cell repertoires in COVID-19. Data came from immunoSEQ multiplex PCR; TCRdb stores just in-frame clones and leaves some out. The sample includes about 190,000 clones, about nine tenths seen only once; the top ten take about 7%. What was sequenced was peripheral blood. These receptors all come from a man in his forties or fifties with acute or convalescent COVID-19.

DNA of the CDR3: TGTGCCAGCAGGGACAGCCTAAGGATGTCACATAACGGGGAGCTGTTTTTT. Its translation: CASRDSLRMSHNGELFF. The V and J genes are TRBV28 and TRBJ2-2, with D perhaps TRBD1 (6 bases). Germline-derived CDR1 and CDR2 are MDHEN and SYDVKM. This CDR3 comprises 17 residues. Trimming took 6 bases from V and 7 from J, leaving 24 bases between them.

The chain recombines TRBV2 with TRBJ1-3, with a possible D match to TRBD1 (6 bases). Germline V lookup: CDR1 SNHLY, CDR2 FYNNEI. Trimming pared 5 bases from V and 1 base from J, leaving 9 bases between. The CDR3 covers 14 residues. The CDR3 DNA is TGTGCCAGCAGTCCCGACAGGTCTGGAAACACCATATATTTT. It specifies CASSPDRSGNTIYF.

The chain employs TRBV5-4 and TRBJ2-3, with 7 bases matching TRBD1. Looked up from germline, CDR1 is SGHNT and CDR2 is YYREEE (reference sequence). With 3 bases clipped from V and 2 bases from J, the junction kept 3 bases outside the gene matches. The CDR3 is 14 amino acids. The CDR3 DNA reads as TGTGCCAGCAGCTCGGGACAGTTCACAGATACGCAGTATTTT. Residues: CASSSGQFTDTQYF.

The chain combines TRBV9 with TRBJ1-2; D might be TRBD1 (5 bases). Trimming removed 4 bases at V and 5 bases at J, with 21 bases between. From germline, CDR1 is SGDLS and CDR2 YYNGEE. This CDR3 contains 16 residues. The CDR3 DNA reads TGTGCCAGCAGCATCTCGACAGACCGCTTGGGGTATGGCTACACCTTC. Encoded protein: CASSISTDRLGYGYTF.

V gene TRBV19 combines with J gene TRBJ1-2, with a possible D match to TRBD1 (6 bases). Germline CDR1 LNHDA, CDR2 SQIVND (reference sequence). V shed 4 bases and J shed 4 bases, with 22 bases lying between them. This CDR3 comprises 17 residues. The CDR3: CASSTGGPGQGGYGYTF. CDR3 DNA sequence: TGTGCCAGTAGTACTGGGGGCCCCGGCCAGGGTGGCTATGGCTACACCTTC.

The chain uses TRBV30 and TRBJ1-4, with a tentative D call TRBD1 (6 bases). The CDR3 consists of 14 residues. Trimming left V 4 bases short and J 5 bases short, with 14 bases between. Germline assignment: CDR1 GTSNPN and CDR2 SVGIG (reference sequence). The CDR3 region is CAWNRELVNEKLFF. DNA for the CDR3: TGTGCCTGGAACAGGGAACTGGTGAATGAAAAACTGTTTTTT.

This sequence joins TRBV7-9 and TRBJ1-2; 11 bases are a match to TRBD1. The junction had 7 bases not matched to a gene; V was cut back by 5 bases and J by 2 bases. CDR1 SEHNR and CDR2 FQNEAQ come from the germline V gene (reference sequence). The CDR3 is made up of 16 amino acids. DNA for the CDR3: TGTGCCAGCAGCAAGTGGACAGGGGGCAAGAACTATGGCTACACCTTC. Amino acid sequence: CASSKWTGGKNYGYTF.

V usage is TRBV13 and J usage is TRBJ1-1; D call uncertain. In germline, CDR1 is PRHDT, CDR2 FYEKMQ (reference sequence). V lost 3 bases to trimming and J lost 0 bases, with 5 bases between them. The CDR3 is made up of 13 amino acids. The CDR3 protein is CASSLGMNTEAFF. CDR3 DNA: TGTGCCAGCAGCTTGGGCATGAACACTGAAGCTTTCTTT.

In this sample, this clone turned up once. This rearrangement joins TRBV5-1 to TRBJ2-3; 9 bases match TRBD2. The germline V gene encodes CDR1 SGHRS and CDR2 YFSETQ. The CDR3 extends over 14 amino acids. The junction had 4 bases not matched to a gene; V was cut back by 4 bases and J by 4 bases. The CDR3 region has the DNA TGCGCCAGCAGCGCGCGGGGGGGTGCAGATACGCAGTATTTT. Translated, it gives CASSARGGADTQYF.

The chain uses TRBV7-9 and TRBJ1-6; 9 bases align to TRBD1. The CDR3 loop spans 14 amino acids. The ends lost 4 bases at V and 7 bases at J; junction bases unmatched: 2. Looked up from germline, CDR1 is SEHNR and CDR2 is FQNEAQ (reference sequence). The CDR3 reads CASSSGQGNSPLHF. As DNA, the CDR3 is TGTGCCAGCAGCTCCGGACAGGGGAATTCACCCCTCCACTTT. Full variable domain (outside the CDR3, taken from reference TRBV7-9 and TRBJ1-6): DTGVSQNPRHKITKRGQNVTFRCDPISEHNRLYWYRQTLGQGPEFLTYFQNEAQLEKSRLLSDRFSAERPKGSFSTLEIQRTEQGDSAMYLCASSSGQGNSPLHFGNGTRLTVT.

The chain recombines TRBV5-1 with TRBJ2-1; the match to TRBD1 covers 9 bases. The J segment lost 1 base and the V segment lost 3 bases, leaving 11 bases of the junction unmatched. The CDR3 extends over 18 amino acids. Germline lookup yields CDR1 SGHRS and CDR2 YFSETQ. CDR3 protein: CASSSPDRGTLSYNEQFF. CDR3 sequence (DNA): TGCGCCAGCAGCTCCCCGGACAGGGGAACCTTATCCTACAATGAGCAGTTCTTC.

The chain recombines TRBV19 with TRBJ2-4; 10 nucleotides match TRBD1. Germline values: CDR1 LNHDA, CDR2 SQIVND (reference sequence). With V trimmed by 7 bases and J by 4 bases, 4 bases remained unmatched. The CDR3 is made up of 14 amino acids. CDR3 DNA sequence: TGTGCCAGTACCCCGGGACAGGGGAAAAACATTCAGTACTTC. Translating gives CASTPGQGKNIQYF.

V is TRBV9 and J is TRBJ2-1; D might be TRBD1 (5 bases). Deletions cut 0 bases from V and 4 bases from J, with 11 bases between. The CDR3 contains 15 residues. Germline CDR1 SGDLS, CDR2 YYNGEE. The CDR3 DNA reads as TGTGCCAGCAGCGTAGAAGGGGCCGTGTACAATGAGCAGTTCTTC. Translating gives CASSVEGAVYNEQFF.

The chain joins TRBV12-3 or TRBV12-4 to TRBJ1-6; no clear D. The CDR3 is made up of 13 amino acids. V gave up 5 bases and J gave up 9 bases, with 11 bases separating them. The CDR3, as DNA: TGTGCCAGCAGTCAGGACTGGGGTTCACCCCTCCACTTT. It codes for CASSQDWGSPLHF.

The rearrangement links TRBV7-3 to TRBJ2-2, with a tentative D call TRBD2 (6 bases). With 1 base removed from V and 0 bases from J, the gap between germline ends came to 15 bases. The CDR3 loop spans 18 amino acids. CDR1 and CDR2 from the germline V gene are SGHTA and FQGTGA. CDR3 residues: CASSLRIGGEANTGELFF. CDR3 nucleotide sequence: TGTGCCAGCAGCTTAAGGATTGGAGGGGAAGCGAACACCGGGGAGCTGTTTTTT. Based on the CDR3 plus reference TRBV7-3 and TRBJ2-2, the full variable domain is GAGVSQTPSNKVTEKGKYVELRCDPISGHTALYWYRQSLGQGPEFLIYFQGTGAADDSGLPNDRFFAVRPEGSVSTLKIQRTERGDSAVYLCASSLRIGGEANTGELFFGEGSRLTVL.

The rearrangement links TRBV3-1 (or the pseudogene TRBV3-2) to TRBJ1-3; D not resolved. CDR3 length: 13 amino acids. Germline V gene data show CDR1 as LGHDT and CDR2 as YNNKEL (reference sequence). The ends were cut back, 1 base at V and 7 bases at J, with 8 bases in the middle. The CDR3 is CASSQVRGNTIYF. CDR3 in DNA: TGTGCCAGCAGCCAAGTACGAGGGAACACCATATATTTT.

V usage is TRBV2 and J usage is TRBJ2-7; 9 bases agree with TRBD1. Trimming took 8 bases from V and 2 from J; bases not matched to a gene: 7. This CDR3 region has 14 residues. Germline lookup yields CDR1 SNHLY and CDR2 FYNNEI. The CDR3 nucleotides read TGTGCCAGCCGTGGACAGGGGTACCCCTACGAGCAGTACTTC. It specifies CASRGQGYPYEQYF.

This clone was found once. The gene calls are TRBV5-5 and TRBJ2-5; no definite D call. CDR1 and CDR2 (germline): SGHKS, YYEKEE (reference sequence). The CDR3 is 14 residues long. V gave up 3 bases and J gave up 4 bases, with 13 bases separating them. The CDR3 DNA is TGTGCCAGCAGCTCGATCGAGTATCGAGAGACCCAGTACTTC. Amino acid sequence: CASSSIEYRETQYF.

The CDR3 DNA sequence: TGTGCCAGCAGCGCCACAGCCAATGGCTACACCTTC. It yields the protein CASSATANGYTF. The chain carries TRBV7-2 and TRBJ1-2, with D uncertain. The CDR3 has 12 amino acids. The V end lost 5 bases, the J end lost 6 bases, and 10 bases lay between the germline ends. The germline V gene encodes CDR1 SGHTA and CDR2 FQGNSA.

The V gene is TRBV12-3 or TRBV12-4, the J gene TRBJ2-5; D is unresolved. V was clipped by 3 bases and J by 5 bases, with 10 bases between them. CDR3 length equals 13 residues. The CDR3 protein is CASSFDIWETQYF. CDR3 nucleotides: TGTGCCAGCAGTTTCGACATCTGGGAGACCCAGTACTTC.

V is TRBV5-1 and J is TRBJ2-1, with TRBD2 matching over 15 bases. The V gene end was trimmed by 2 bases and the J gene end by 0 bases; junction bases not matched to a gene: 3. CDR3 length: 18 amino acids. CDR1 and CDR2 from the germline V gene are SGHRS and YFSETQ. The CDR3 loop reads CASSFGTSGGTSYNEQFF. The CDR3 bases are TGCGCCAGCAGCTTTGGGACTAGCGGGGGGACCTCCTACAATGAGCAGTTCTTC. Filled out from reference TRBV5-1 and TRBJ2-1, the complete variable domain reads KAGVTQTPRYLIKTRGQQVTLSCSPISGHRSVSWYQQTPGQGLQFLFEYFSETQRNKGNFPGRFSGRQFSNSRSEMNVSTLELGDSALYLCASSFGTSGGTSYNEQFFGPGTRLTVL.

The V and J genes are TRBV30 and TRBJ1-6; D unresolved. The CDR3 contains 15 residues. The germline V gene encodes CDR1 GTSNPN and CDR2 SVGIG (reference sequence). V was trimmed by 1 base and J by 3 bases, leaving 10 bases between them. CDR3 sequence reads: CAWSGGSFYNSPLHF. CDR3 sequence (DNA): TGTGCCTGGAGTGGAGGGTCTTTCTATAATTCACCCCTCCACTTT. The full variable domain, its missing parts supplied by reference TRBV30 and TRBJ1-6, is SQTIHQWPATLVQPVGSPLSLECTVEGTSNPNLYWYRQAAGRGLQLLFYSVGIGQISSEVPQNLSASRPQDRQFILSSKKLLLSDSGFYLCAWSGGSFYNSPLHFGNGTRLTVT.

This clone was recorded only once. The rearrangement uses TRBV6-5 and TRBJ2-7, with 8 bases fitting TRBD2. V shed 5 bases, J shed 5 bases, and the junction held 11 bases outside the gene matches. CDR1 is MNHEY, CDR2 SVGAGI, per germline. CDR3 size: 15 residues. The CDR3 nucleotides read TGTGCCAGCAGTCGGACCGGGACTAGGACCCACGAGCAGTACTTC. Its translation is CASSRTGTRTHEQYF.